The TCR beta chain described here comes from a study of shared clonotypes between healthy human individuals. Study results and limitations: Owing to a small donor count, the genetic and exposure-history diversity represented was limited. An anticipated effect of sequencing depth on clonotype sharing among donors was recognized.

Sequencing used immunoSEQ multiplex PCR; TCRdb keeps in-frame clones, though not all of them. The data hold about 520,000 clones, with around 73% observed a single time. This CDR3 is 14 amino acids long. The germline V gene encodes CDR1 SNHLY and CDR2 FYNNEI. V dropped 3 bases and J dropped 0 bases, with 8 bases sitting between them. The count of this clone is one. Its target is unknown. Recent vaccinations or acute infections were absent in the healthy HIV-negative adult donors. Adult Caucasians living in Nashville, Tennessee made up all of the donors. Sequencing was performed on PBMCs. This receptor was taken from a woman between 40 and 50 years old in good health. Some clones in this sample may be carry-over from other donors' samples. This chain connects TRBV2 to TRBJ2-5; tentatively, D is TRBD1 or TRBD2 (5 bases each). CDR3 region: CASSEGPNQETQYF. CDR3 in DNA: TGTGCCAGCAGTGAGGGACCTAACCAAGAGACCCAGTACTTC.